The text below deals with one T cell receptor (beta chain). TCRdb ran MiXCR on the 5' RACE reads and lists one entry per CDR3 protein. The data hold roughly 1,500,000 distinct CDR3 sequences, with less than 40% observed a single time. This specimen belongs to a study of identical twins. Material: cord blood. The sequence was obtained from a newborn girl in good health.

Here the CDR3 DNA reads TGTGCCAGCAGACCGGGACTAGCGATCCACGAGCAGTACTTC. This translates into CASRPGLAIHEQYF. J is TRBJ2-7 and V is TRBV6-5; 10 nucleotides match TRBD2. Germline trimming cut 6 bases from V and 5 bases from J; bases unmatched to any gene: 7. Germline CDR1 and CDR2: MNHEY and SVGAGI. CDR3 length: 14 residues.